A single sample is the source of the 7 T cell receptor beta chains below, sequenced in a study of blood T cell repertoires in COVID-19. The repertoire was sequenced with immunoSEQ multiplex PCR; TCRdb's copy has only in-frame clones and lacks some. Of under 250,000 clones listed, around 86% are singletons. The sequenced material came from peripheral blood. These receptors came from a woman aged 55-70 years who had recovered from COVID-19.

The chain couples TRBV10-3 to TRBJ1-2, with a weak D call TRBD1 (5 bases). Between the trimmed V and J ends, which lost 3 bases and 0 bases, there was a span of 11 bases. In germline, CDR1 is ENHRY, CDR2 SYGVKD. This CDR3 is 15 amino acids long. Here the CDR3 reads CAISDRGTSNYGYTF. The DNA of the CDR3 is TGTGCCATCAGTGACCGGGGGACTTCTAACTATGGCTACACCTTC.

The rearrangement links TRBV7-2 to TRBJ1-2; D is unclear. From germline, CDR1 is SGHTA and CDR2 FQGNSA. CDR3 length equals 14 residues. Trimming took 4 bases from V and 0 from J, leaving 9 bases between them. CDR3 sequence (DNA): TGTGCCAGCAGCTCTCTGGGAGCTAACTATGGCTACACCTTC. Translating gives CASSSLGANYGYTF.

This clone was seen only a few times. This specimen includes other DNA sequences encoding the same CDR3. The CDR3 is CASSMGQVNTEAFF. CDR3 nucleotides: TGCGCCAGCAGCATGGGACAAGTAAACACTGAAGCTTTCTTT. This sequence joins TRBV5-1 and TRBJ1-1; D may be TRBD1 (6 bases). In germline, CDR1 is SGHRS, CDR2 YFSETQ. V lost 4 bases to trimming and J lost 2 bases, with 12 bases between them. The CDR3 spans 14 residues. The variable domain in full, completed from reference TRBV5-1 and TRBJ1-1, reads KAGVTQTPRYLIKTRGQQVTLSCSPISGHRSVSWYQQTPGQGLQFLFEYFSETQRNKGNFPGRFSGRQFSNSRSEMNVSTLELGDSALYLCASSMGQVNTEAFFGQGTRLTVV.

Comment on this clone: The junction and the germline gene differ at one end; a read error may be behind it. The V call is TRBV7-7, the J call TRBJ1-4; 11 positions agree with TRBD1. CDR1 and CDR2 from the germline V gene are SSHAT and FNYEAQ (reference sequence). The CDR3 runs to 15 residues. In DNA form, the CDR3 reads TGTGCTAGCAGCTTAGGACAGGGGGCTGATGAAAAACTGTTTTTT. It translates to CASSLGQGADEKLFF.

The J gene is TRBJ2-3, the V gene TRBV7-9; D is undetermined. This CDR3 has 12 residues. V was shortened by 6 bases and J by 3 bases, with 7 bases between the two germline ends. Germline V gives CDR1 SEHNR, CDR2 FQNEAQ (reference sequence). CDR3: CASRPGTDTQYF. CDR3 bases: TGTGCCAGCAGGCCCGGGACAGATACGCAGTATTTT. The complete variable domain, with remaining parts taken from reference TRBV7-9 and TRBJ2-3, reads DTGVSQNPRHKITKRGQNVTFRCDPISEHNRLYWYRQTLGQGPEFLTYFQNEAQLEKSRLLSDRFSAERPKGSFSTLEIQRTEQGDSAMYLCASRPGTDTQYFGPGTRLTVL.

The CDR3 region has the DNA TGTGCCAGCAGCCAAGATTTGACAGGACGCGAGTATTTT. As protein: CASSQDLTGREYF. This chain connects TRBV3-1 (or the pseudogene TRBV3-2) to TRBJ2-3; a weak D match, TRBD1 (6 bases). V lost 0 bases to trimming and J lost 13 bases, with 14 bases between them. The CDR3 length is 13 residues. Per germline, CDR1 LGHDT and CDR2 YNNKEL (reference sequence).

The chain uses TRBV7-2 and TRBJ1-1; D call uncertain. This CDR3 is built from 14 residues. CDR1 is SGHTA, CDR2 FQGNSA, per germline. V lost 3 bases, J lost 0 bases, and 8 bases lay in between. This chain's CDR3 is CASSFTVMNTEAFF. In DNA, the CDR3 is TGTGCCAGCAGCTTTACAGTGATGAACACTGAAGCTTTCTTT.